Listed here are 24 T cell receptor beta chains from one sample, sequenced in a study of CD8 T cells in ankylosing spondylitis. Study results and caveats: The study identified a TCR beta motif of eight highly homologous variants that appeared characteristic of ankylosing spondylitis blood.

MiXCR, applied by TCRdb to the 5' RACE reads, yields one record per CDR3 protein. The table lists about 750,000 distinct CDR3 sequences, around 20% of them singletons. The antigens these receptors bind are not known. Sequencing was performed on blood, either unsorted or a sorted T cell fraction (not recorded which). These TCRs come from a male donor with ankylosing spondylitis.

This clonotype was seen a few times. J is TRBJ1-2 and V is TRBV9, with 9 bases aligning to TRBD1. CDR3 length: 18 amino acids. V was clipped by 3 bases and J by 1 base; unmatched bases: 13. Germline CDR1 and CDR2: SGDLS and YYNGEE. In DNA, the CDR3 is TGTGCCAGCAGCGACTCCCCGGGACAGGGAGTGGGTAACTATGGCTACACCTTC. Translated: CASSDSPGQGVGNYGYTF.

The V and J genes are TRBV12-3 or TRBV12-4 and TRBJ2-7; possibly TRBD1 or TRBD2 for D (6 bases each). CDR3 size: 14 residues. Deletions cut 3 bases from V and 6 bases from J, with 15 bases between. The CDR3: CASSFPRGRFEQYF. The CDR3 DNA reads TGTGCCAGCAGTTTCCCACGGGGGCGGTTCGAGCAGTACTTC.

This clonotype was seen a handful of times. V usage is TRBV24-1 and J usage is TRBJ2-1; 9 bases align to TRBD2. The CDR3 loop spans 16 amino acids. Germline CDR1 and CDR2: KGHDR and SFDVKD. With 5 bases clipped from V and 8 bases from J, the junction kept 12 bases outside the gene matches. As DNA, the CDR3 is TGTGCCACCAGTGGTTCGGCGGGGGGGAACGCGGATGAGCAGTTCTTC. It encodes CATSGSAGGNADEQFF.

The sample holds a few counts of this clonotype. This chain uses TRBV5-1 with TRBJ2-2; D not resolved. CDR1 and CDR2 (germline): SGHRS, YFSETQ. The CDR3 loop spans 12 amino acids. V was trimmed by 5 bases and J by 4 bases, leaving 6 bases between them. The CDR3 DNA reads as TGCGCCAGCAGGGACCCCACCGGGGAGCTGTTTTTT. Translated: CASRDPTGELFF.

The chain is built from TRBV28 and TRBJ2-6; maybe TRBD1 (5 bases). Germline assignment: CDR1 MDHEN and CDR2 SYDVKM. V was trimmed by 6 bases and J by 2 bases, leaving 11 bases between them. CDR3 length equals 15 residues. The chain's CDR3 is CASRAGIAGANVLTF. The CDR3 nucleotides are TGTGCCAGCAGGGCAGGGATTGCTGGGGCCAACGTCCTGACTTTC.

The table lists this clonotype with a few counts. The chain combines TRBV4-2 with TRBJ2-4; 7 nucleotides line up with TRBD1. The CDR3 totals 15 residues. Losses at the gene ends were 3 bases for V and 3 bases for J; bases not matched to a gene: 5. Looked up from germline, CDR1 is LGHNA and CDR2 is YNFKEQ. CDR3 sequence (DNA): TGTGCCAGCAGCCAGGACAGGACAAGCAAAAACATTCAGTACTTC. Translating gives CASSQDRTSKNIQYF.

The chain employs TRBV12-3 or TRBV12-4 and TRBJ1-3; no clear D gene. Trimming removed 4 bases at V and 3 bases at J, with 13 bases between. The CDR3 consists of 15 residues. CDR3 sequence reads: CASSSGDGLGNTIYF. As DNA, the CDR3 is TGTGCCAGCAGTTCTGGAGACGGGCTTGGAAACACCATATATTTT.

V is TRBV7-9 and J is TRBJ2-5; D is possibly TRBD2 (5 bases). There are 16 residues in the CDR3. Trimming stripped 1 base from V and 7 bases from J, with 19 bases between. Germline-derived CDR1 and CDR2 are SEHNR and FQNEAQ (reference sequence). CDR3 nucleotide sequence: TGTGCCAGCAGCTTAGGGCACCGGGATCTGCAGGCGACCCAGTACTTC. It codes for CASSLGHRDLQATQYF. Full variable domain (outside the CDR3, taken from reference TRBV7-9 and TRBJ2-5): DTGVSQNPRHKITKRGQNVTFRCDPISEHNRLYWYRQTLGQGPEFLTYFQNEAQLEKSRLLSDRFSAERPKGSFSTLEIQRTEQGDSAMYLCASSLGHRDLQATQYFGPGTRLLVL.

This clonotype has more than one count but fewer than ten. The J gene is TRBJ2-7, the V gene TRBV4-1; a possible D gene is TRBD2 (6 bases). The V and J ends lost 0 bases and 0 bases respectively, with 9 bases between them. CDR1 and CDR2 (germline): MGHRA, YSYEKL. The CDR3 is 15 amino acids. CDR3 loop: CASSQDYGGSYEQYF. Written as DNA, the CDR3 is TGCGCCAGCAGCCAAGATTACGGGGGCTCCTACGAGCAGTACTTC.

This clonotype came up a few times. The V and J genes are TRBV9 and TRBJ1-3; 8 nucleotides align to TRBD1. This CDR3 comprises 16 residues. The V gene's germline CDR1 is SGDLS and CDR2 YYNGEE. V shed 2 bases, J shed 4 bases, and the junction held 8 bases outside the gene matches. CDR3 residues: CASSVRSGDRGNTIYF. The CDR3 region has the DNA TGTGCCAGCAGCGTTCGCTCAGGGGACAGGGGAAACACCATATATTTT.

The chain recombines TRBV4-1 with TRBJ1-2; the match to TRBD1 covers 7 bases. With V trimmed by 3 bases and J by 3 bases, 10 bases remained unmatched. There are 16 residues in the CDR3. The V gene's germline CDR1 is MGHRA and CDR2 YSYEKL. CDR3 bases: TGCGCCAGCAGCCAGGAAACAGGGGAGGGACACTATGGCTACACCTTC. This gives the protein CASSQETGEGHYGYTF.

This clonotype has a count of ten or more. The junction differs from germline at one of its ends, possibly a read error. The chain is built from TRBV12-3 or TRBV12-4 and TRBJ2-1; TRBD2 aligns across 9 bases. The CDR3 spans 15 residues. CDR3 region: CASSLAGLTYNEQFF. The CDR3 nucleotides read TGTGCCAGCAGTCTAGCGGGGTTGACCTACAATGAGCAGTTCTTC.

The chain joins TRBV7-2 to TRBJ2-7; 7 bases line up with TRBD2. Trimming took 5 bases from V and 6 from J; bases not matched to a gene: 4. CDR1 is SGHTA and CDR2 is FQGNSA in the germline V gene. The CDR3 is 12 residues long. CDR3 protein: CASSVGRGEQYF. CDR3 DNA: TGTGCCAGCAGCGTAGGGAGGGGCGAGCAGTACTTC. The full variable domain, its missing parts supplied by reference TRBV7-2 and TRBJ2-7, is GAGVSQSPSNKVTEKGKDVELRCDPISGHTALYWYRQSLGQGLEFLIYFQGNSAPDKSGLPSDRFSAERTGGSVSTLTIQRTQQEDSAVYLCASSVGRGEQYFGPGTRLTVT.

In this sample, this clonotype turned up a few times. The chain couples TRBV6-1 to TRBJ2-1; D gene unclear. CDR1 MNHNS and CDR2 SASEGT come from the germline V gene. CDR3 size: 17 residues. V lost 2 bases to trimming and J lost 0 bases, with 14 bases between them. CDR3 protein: CASSEPRVPLSYNEQFF. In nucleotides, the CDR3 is TGTGCCAGCAGTGAACCCCGGGTTCCCCTCTCCTACAATGAGCAGTTCTTC.

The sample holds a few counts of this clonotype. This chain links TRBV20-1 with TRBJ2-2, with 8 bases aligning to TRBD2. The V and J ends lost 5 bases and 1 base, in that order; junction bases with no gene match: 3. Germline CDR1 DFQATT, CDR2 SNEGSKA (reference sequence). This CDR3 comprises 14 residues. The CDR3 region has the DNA TGCAGTGCTTCGGGACTAGGGAACACCGGGGAGCTGTTTTTT. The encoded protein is CSASGLGNTGELFF.

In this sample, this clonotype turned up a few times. CDR3 in amino acids: CASSLGGTGMNTEAFF. CDR3 sequence (DNA): TGTGCCAGCAGCTTAGGAGGGACAGGGATGAACACTGAAGCTTTCTTT. This chain links TRBV7-9 with TRBJ1-1; TRBD1 agrees at 9 bases. CDR1 and CDR2 from the germline V gene are SEHNR and FQNEAQ (reference sequence). J lost 0 bases, V lost 1 base, and 3 bases had no gene match. The CDR3 contains 16 residues. The variable domain in full, completed from reference TRBV7-9 and TRBJ1-1, reads DTGVSQNPRHKITKRGQNVTFRCDPISEHNRLYWYRQTLGQGPEFLTYFQNEAQLEKSRLLSDRFSAERPKGSFSTLEIQRTEQGDSAMYLCASSLGGTGMNTEAFFGQGTRLTVV.

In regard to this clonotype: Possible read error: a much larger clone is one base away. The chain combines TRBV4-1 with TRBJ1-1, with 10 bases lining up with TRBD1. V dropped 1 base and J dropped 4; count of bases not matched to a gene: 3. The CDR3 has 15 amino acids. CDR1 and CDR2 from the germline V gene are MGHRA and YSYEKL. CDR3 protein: CASSQGTGGSTEAFF. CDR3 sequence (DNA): TGCGCCAGCAGCCAAGGGACAGGGGGGAGCACTGAAGCTTTCTTT.

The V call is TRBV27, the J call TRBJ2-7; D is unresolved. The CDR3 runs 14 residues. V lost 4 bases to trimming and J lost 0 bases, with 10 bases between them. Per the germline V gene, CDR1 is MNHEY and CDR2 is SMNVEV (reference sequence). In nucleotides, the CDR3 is TGTGCCAGCAGTTACGACAAGGGCTCCTACGAGCAGTACTTC. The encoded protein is CASSYDKGSYEQYF.

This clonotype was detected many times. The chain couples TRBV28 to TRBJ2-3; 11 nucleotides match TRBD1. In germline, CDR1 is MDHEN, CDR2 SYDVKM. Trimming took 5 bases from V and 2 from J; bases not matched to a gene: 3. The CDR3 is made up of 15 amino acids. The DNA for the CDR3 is TGTGCCAGCAGTCCCGGACAGGGGGCCACAGATACGCAGTATTTT. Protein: CASSPGQGATDTQYF.

The CDR3 spells CSARELGRATDTQYF. The CDR3 nucleotides are TGCAGTGCTAGAGAGTTGGGGAGAGCCACAGATACGCAGTATTTT. The rearrangement links TRBV20-1 to TRBJ2-3, with TRBD2 as a possible D gene (5 bases). CDR1 is DFQATT and CDR2 is SNEGSKA in the germline V gene (reference sequence). Trimming cost V 0 bases and J 2 bases, with 12 bases left between them. The CDR3 loop spans 15 amino acids.

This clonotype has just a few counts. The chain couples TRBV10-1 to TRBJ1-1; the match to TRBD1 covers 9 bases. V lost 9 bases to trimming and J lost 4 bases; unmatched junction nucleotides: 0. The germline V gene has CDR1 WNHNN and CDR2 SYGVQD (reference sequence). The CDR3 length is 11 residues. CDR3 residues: CARDRGTEAFF. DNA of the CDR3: TGCGCCAGGGACAGGGGCACTGAAGCTTTCTTT.

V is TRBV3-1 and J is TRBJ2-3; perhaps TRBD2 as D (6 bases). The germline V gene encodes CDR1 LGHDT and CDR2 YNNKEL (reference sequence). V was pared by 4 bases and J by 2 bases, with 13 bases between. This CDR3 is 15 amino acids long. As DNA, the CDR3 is TGTGCCAGCAGCCGGCGGGGACGTCCCACAGATACGCAGTATTTT. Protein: CASSRRGRPTDTQYF.

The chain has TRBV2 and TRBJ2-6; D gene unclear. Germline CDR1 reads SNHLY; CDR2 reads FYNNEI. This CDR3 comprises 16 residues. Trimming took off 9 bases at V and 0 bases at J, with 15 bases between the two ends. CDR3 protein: CARQGSSLSGANVLTF. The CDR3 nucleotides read TGTGCCAGGCAAGGGTCCAGTCTCTCTGGGGCCAACGTCCTGACTTTC.

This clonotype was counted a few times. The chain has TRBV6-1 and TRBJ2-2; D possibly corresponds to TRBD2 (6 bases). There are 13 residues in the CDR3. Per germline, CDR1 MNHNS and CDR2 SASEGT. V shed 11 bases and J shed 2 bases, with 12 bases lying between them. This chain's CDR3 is CASGDFNTGELFF. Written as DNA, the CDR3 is TGTGCCTCGGGGGACTTTAACACCGGGGAGCTGTTTTTT.